These 4 T cell receptor beta chains were sequenced from one sample in a study of control samples from healthy donors and cancer patients. The protocol was immunoSEQ multiplex PCR, while the TCRdb copy is restricted to in-frame clones and leaves out a portion. The data contain 65,000 to 85,000 clones, approximately 91% of them seen just once; the ten biggest clones take up 9.5%. Sequencing was done on a sample of PBMCs. Source of these receptors: a woman between 45 and 60 years old with colorectal cancer.

This sequence joins TRBV7-2 and TRBJ2-5; the match to TRBD1 covers 10 bases. From germline, CDR1 is SGHTA and CDR2 FQGNSA. This CDR3 has 15 amino acids. With V trimmed by 4 bases and J by 5 bases, 7 bases remained unmatched. CDR3 DNA sequence: TGTGCCAGCAGCTCCCCGGGACAGGGGATGGAGACCCAGTACTTC. Protein sequence: CASSSPGQGMETQYF.

The chain uses TRBV28 and TRBJ1-1; tentatively, D is TRBD1 (6 bases). CDR1 and CDR2 (germline): MDHEN, SYDVKM. This CDR3 has 14 amino acids. The V and J ends lost 6 bases and 1 base respectively, with 12 bases between them. The CDR3 DNA is TGTGCCAGCAGCCCCGGGACAAGGAACACTGAAGCTTTCTTT. Encoded protein: CASSPGTRNTEAFF.

The V call is TRBV30, the J call TRBJ1-3; no reliable D call. V was cut by 4 bases and J by 0 bases, with 7 bases left in between. This CDR3 spans 13 amino acids. Per germline, CDR1 GTSNPN and CDR2 SVGIG (reference sequence). This chain's CDR3 is CAWNWGSGNTIYF. The CDR3 DNA follows: TGTGCCTGGAATTGGGGCTCTGGAAACACCATATATTTT.

About this clone: Its ends do not fully match the called genes, so a read error is possible. The same CDR3 also results from other DNA sequences found in this sample. The chain employs TRBV24-1 and TRBJ2-2, with D uncertain. The CDR3 runs 15 residues. The germline CDR1 and CDR2 sequences are KGHDR and SFDVKD. CDR3 amino acids: CATSDPAQYYGELFF. Here the CDR3 DNA reads TGCGCCACCAGTGATCCCGCGCAGTACTACGGGGAGCTGTTTTTT.